The clone carrying this TCR beta chain was found a few times. Antigen specificity is unknown. The CDR3 loop spans 14 amino acids. Trimming cost V 0 bases and J 4 bases, with 8 bases left between them. This record belongs to a study of T-cell memory formation after mild COVID-19. For the study at large: Among the donors, TCR clusters were largely specific to each donor.

cDNA libraries for TCR alpha and TCR beta, carrying sample barcodes and UMIs, came from 5'RACE with constant-segment primers. A single record per CDR3 protein comes from TCRdb applying MiXCR to the 5' RACE reads. The sample records around 250,000 distinct CDR3 sequences, less than 20% being singletons. Study-wide points: The main location of contracting CD4+ clones was CM and EM, and that of contracting CD8+ clones was EMRA. Clones shrinking between day 15 and 85 showed a balanced CD4/CD8 split, and those that grew later tilted toward CD4+.

Source material: PBMCs or a T cell subset sorted from them (not recorded which). V usage is TRBV5-7 and J usage is TRBJ1-5; TRBD1 might be the D (5 bases). TRBV5-7 counts as an open reading frame of uncertain function. This TCR came from an adult woman who had mild COVID-19 (a few samples of this study predate the infection). Cell type and time point are not known. This chain's CDR3 is CASSLGQNNQPQHF. In DNA form, the CDR3 reads TGTGCCAGCAGCTTGGGACAGAATAATCAGCCCCAGCATTTT.